A single sample gave rise to the 18 T cell receptor beta chains below, sequenced in a study of cytomegalovirus exposure and HLA in healthy donors. A multiplex PCR was run with 60 Vbeta primers and 13 Jbeta primers. Sequenced by immunoSEQ multiplex PCR; TCRdb stores in-frame clones only, minus some. The sample has some 80,000 clones, 60% to 85% seen once. The specimen was PBMCs. The receptor source for this set is a man aged 18 to 30 in good health and CMV-seropositive.

This clone appeared a single time. This chain links TRBV12-5 with TRBJ2-7; D may be TRBD1 (5 bases). The germline V and J ends were trimmed by 7 bases and 0 bases, with 10 bases remaining between them. Germline CDR1 LGHNT, CDR2 FRNRAP. This CDR3 region has 13 residues. In nucleotides, the CDR3 is TGTGCTAGTGCTCAACAGGACTCCTACGAGCAGTACTTC. It translates to CASAQQDSYEQYF.

The DNA for the CDR3 is TGTGCCAGCAGCTGGACTAGCGGAGACAATGAGCAGTTCTTC. Protein sequence: CASSWTSGDNEQFF. The genes are TRBV7-3 and TRBJ2-1; 10 positions agree with TRBD2. With 4 bases clipped from V and 5 bases from J, the junction kept 2 bases outside the gene matches. Per the germline V gene, CDR1 is SGHTA and CDR2 is FQGTGA. The CDR3 has 14 amino acids.

Note on this clone: At one of its ends the junction is not consistent with the germline gene, which may arise from a read error. The V and J genes are TRBV6-5 and TRBJ2-2; maybe TRBD2 (6 bases). The CDR3 extends over 15 amino acids. Germline values: CDR1 MNHEY, CDR2 SVGAGI. The CDR3 loop reads CASSYVAGNAGELFF. The DNA for the CDR3 is TGTGCCAGCAGTTACGTGGCGGGGAACGCCGGGGAGCTGTTTTTT.

The rearrangement links TRBV19 to TRBJ1-1; tentatively, D is TRBD1 (6 bases). Germline V CDR1 and CDR2: LNHDA, SQIVND (reference sequence). The CDR3 is 12 residues long. V was pared by 5 bases and J by 8 bases, with 12 bases between. The CDR3 loop is CASSVPDREAFF. The DNA for the CDR3 is TGTGCCAGTAGTGTACCAGACAGGGAAGCTTTCTTT. The whole variable domain, filled in from reference TRBV19 and TRBJ1-1, reads DGGITQSPKYLFRKEGQNVTLSCEQNLNHDAMYWYRQDPGQGLRLIYYSQIVNDFQKGDIAEGYSVSREKKESFPLTVTSAQKNPTAFYLCASSVPDREAFFGQGTRLTVV.

The chain couples TRBV29-1 to TRBJ2-1, with TRBD1 as a possible D gene (8 bases). The CDR3 is 14 amino acids. Germline assignment: CDR1 SQVTM and CDR2 ANQGSEA. V dropped 7 bases and J dropped 7 bases, with 20 bases sitting between them. CDR3 nucleotide sequence: TGCAGCGCAAACAGGGGGGGGGCGCCAAATGAGCAGTTCTTC. This translates into CSANRGGAPNEQFF.

This clone is a singleton in its sample. The CDR3 nucleotides read TGTGCCAGCAGCTCTCCTTTCACTGAAGCTTTCTTT. Protein product: CASSSPFTEAFF. This sequence joins TRBV28 and TRBJ1-1; D not certain. CDR1 and CDR2 (germline): MDHEN, SYDVKM. The V end lost 6 bases, the J end lost 4 bases, and 9 bases lay between the germline ends. The CDR3 extends over 12 amino acids.

This clone was seen just once. This CDR3 is CASSPLGIATGELFF. DNA for the CDR3: TGTGCCAGCAGTCCCCTTGGGATAGCGACGGGGGAGCTGTTTTTT. The chain employs TRBV28 and TRBJ2-2, with D possibly being TRBD2 (5 bases). This CDR3 is 15 amino acids long. Germline assignment: CDR1 MDHEN and CDR2 SYDVKM. V was cut by 5 bases and J by 8 bases, with 18 bases left in between.

The chain is built from TRBV11-3 and TRBJ2-7; 11 nucleotides line up with TRBD2. With V trimmed by 5 bases and J by 4 bases, 7 bases remained unmatched. There are 15 residues in the CDR3. Germline CDR1 is SGHNT and CDR2 is YENEEA. CDR3 nucleotides: TGTGCCAGCAGCCCACTAGCGGGAGTTGGTTACGAGCAGTACTTC. Translating gives CASSPLAGVGYEQYF. The variable domain in full, with the rest retrieved from reference TRBV11-3 and TRBJ2-7, is EAGVVQSPRYKIIEKKQPVAFWCNPISGHNTLYWYLQNLGQGPELLIRYENEEAVDDSQLPKDRFSAERLKGVDSTLKIQPAELGDSAVYLCASSPLAGVGYEQYFGPGTRLTVT.

This CDR3 is CSVRRGPVNTEAFF. The CDR3 coding sequence is TGCAGCGTCAGAAGGGGGCCCGTGAACACTGAAGCTTTCTTT. The chain couples TRBV29-1 to TRBJ1-1; 7 positions match TRBD1. Germline trimming cut 6 bases from V and 0 bases from J; bases unmatched to any gene: 7. This CDR3 contains 14 residues. Germline lookup yields CDR1 SQVTM and CDR2 ANQGSEA.

The rearrangement uses TRBV28 and TRBJ2-7; no clear D gene. The CDR3 consists of 13 residues. CDR1 MDHEN and CDR2 SYDVKM come from the germline V gene. Trimming took 3 bases from V and 1 from J, leaving 7 bases between them. For the CDR3, the DNA is TGTGCCAGCAGTTTGACAAATTCCTACGAGCAGTACTTC. This sequence encodes CASSLTNSYEQYF.

The CDR3 spells CSTRQDEKLFF. Here the CDR3 DNA reads TGCAGCACCCGACAGGATGAAAAACTGTTTTTT. The chain links TRBV29-1 to TRBJ1-4; D is perhaps TRBD1 (6 bases). The CDR3 covers 11 residues. Trimming pared 8 bases from V and 6 bases from J, leaving 10 bases between. Looked up from germline, CDR1 is SQVTM and CDR2 is ANQGSEA. The full variable domain, in which reference TRBV29-1 and TRBJ1-4 provide the parts outside the CDR3, is SAVISQKPSRDICQRGTSLTIQCQVDSQVTMMFWYRQQPGQSLTLIATANQGSEATYESGFVIDKFPISRPNLTFSTLTVSNMSPEDSSIYLCSTRQDEKLFFGSGTQLSVL.

This clone has a handful of counts. This chain uses TRBV6-1 with TRBJ2-7; 9 bases fit TRBD1. The V gene end was trimmed by 4 bases and the J gene end by 0 bases; junction bases not matched to a gene: 4. This CDR3 has 15 residues. The germline V gene has CDR1 MNHNS and CDR2 SASEGT. The DNA of the CDR3 is TGTGCCAGCAGTGGCCGGGACAGGGCCTCCTACGAGCAGTACTTC. It yields the protein CASSGRDRASYEQYF.

The genes are TRBV2 and TRBJ1-1, with D possibly TRBD1 on 5 matching bases. Trimming removed 5 bases at V and 2 bases at J, with 12 bases between. This CDR3 has 14 amino acids. The germline V gene has CDR1 SNHLY and CDR2 FYNNEI. DNA for the CDR3: TGTGCCAGCAGTACTCTGGGGGGTAACACTGAAGCTTTCTTT. Its protein is CASSTLGGNTEAFF.

J is TRBJ2-7 and V is TRBV28; TRBD1 is a possible D gene (7 bases). The CDR3 length is 14 residues. CDR1 MDHEN and CDR2 SYDVKM come from the germline V gene. Trimming took off 0 bases at V and 4 bases at J, with 10 bases between the two ends. Here the CDR3 DNA reads TGTGCCAGCAGTTTATGGACAGGGACTTACGAGCAGTACTTC. It translates to CASSLWTGTYEQYF.

The chain couples TRBV4-1 to TRBJ1-2; D remains ambiguous. The V end was cut by 1 base, the J end by 2 bases, with 14 bases between. Per the germline V gene, CDR1 is MGHRA and CDR2 is YSYEKL. The length of the CDR3 is 16 residues. CDR3 amino acids: CASSQGHGDINYGYTF. CDR3 DNA: TGCGCCAGCAGCCAAGGTCACGGTGACATAAACTATGGCTACACCTTC.

The chain employs TRBV6-4 and TRBJ1-2; D remains unclear. The CDR3 loop spans 14 amino acids. Trimming removed 0 bases at V and 4 bases at J, with 9 bases between. The germline V gene encodes CDR1 MRHNA and CDR2 SNTAGT. The CDR3 protein is CASSDSFGTYGYTF. The CDR3 bases are TGTGCCAGCAGTGACTCGTTTGGCACCTATGGCTACACCTTC.

This chain uses TRBV7-2 with TRBJ2-7; the D gene is possibly TRBD1 (6 bases). V gave up 5 bases and J gave up 7 bases, with 21 bases separating them. CDR1 and CDR2 (germline): SGHTA, FQGNSA. The CDR3 has 15 residues. CDR3 protein: CASSVNRVPLGEQYF. The CDR3, as DNA: TGTGCCAGCAGCGTCAACAGGGTTCCCCTGGGGGAGCAGTACTTC.

This sequence joins TRBV27 and TRBJ1-1; D is possibly TRBD1 (6 bases). Trimming took 2 bases from V and 1 from J, leaving 8 bases between them. The CDR3 contains 14 residues. Germline V gives CDR1 MNHEY, CDR2 SMNVEV (reference sequence). Written as DNA, the CDR3 is TGTGCCAGCAGTTTAGCAGGGGCGAACACTGAAGCTTTCTTT. Its translation is CASSLAGANTEAFF.